The clone carrying this TCR beta chain was recorded many times. This CDR3 has 15 residues. CDR1 is SGHRS and CDR2 is YFSETQ in the germline V gene. The ends were cut back, 1 base at V and 0 bases at J, with 7 bases in the middle. The sample comes from a study of T-cell reconstitution after alpha-beta-depleted transplantation in children. Researchers prepared the TCRbeta library using unique molecular identifiers, the study reports. A single record per CDR3 protein comes from TCRdb applying MiXCR to the PCR reads. The sample has 80,000 to 95,000 distinct CDR3 sequences, 7.5% to 9.5% seen once; the top ten hold roughly 7%.

Sequences were derived from PBMCs from the stem cell graft donor, sampled from the stem cell graft. The clonotype comes from a human donor who donated a stem cell graft to a child with congenital amegakaryocytic thrombocytopenia. The gene calls are TRBV5-1 and TRBJ1-4; D perhaps matches TRBD1 (5 bases). CDR3 bases: TGCGCCAGCAGCTTGCAGGGACCAACTAATGAAAAACTGTTTTTT. As protein: CASSLQGPTNEKLFF.